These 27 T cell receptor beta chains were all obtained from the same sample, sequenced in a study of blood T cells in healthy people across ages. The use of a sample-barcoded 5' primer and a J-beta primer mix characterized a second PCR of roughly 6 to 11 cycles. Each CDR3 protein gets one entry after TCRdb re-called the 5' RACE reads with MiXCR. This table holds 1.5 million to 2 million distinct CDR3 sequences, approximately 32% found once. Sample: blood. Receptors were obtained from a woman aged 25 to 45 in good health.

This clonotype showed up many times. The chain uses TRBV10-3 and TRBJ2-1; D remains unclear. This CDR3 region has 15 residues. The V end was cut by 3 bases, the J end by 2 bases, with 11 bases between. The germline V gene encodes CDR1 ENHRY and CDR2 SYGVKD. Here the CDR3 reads CAISDVAVTYNEQFF. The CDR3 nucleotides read TGTGCCATCAGTGATGTTGCGGTTACCTACAATGAGCAGTTCTTC.

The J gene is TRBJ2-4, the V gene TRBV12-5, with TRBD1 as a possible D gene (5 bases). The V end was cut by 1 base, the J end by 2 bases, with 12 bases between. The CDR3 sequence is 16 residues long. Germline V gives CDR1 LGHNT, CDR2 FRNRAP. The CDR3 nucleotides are TGTGCTAGTGGTTTGGCTCTCAGGGAAACCAAAAACATTCAGTACTTC. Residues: CASGLALRETKNIQYF. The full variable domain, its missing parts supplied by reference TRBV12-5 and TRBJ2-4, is DARVTQTPRHKVTEMGQEVTMRCQPILGHNTVFWYRQTMMQGLELLAYFRNRAPLDDSGMPKDRFSAEMPDATLATLKIQPSEPRDSAVYFCASGLALRETKNIQYFGAGTRLSVL.

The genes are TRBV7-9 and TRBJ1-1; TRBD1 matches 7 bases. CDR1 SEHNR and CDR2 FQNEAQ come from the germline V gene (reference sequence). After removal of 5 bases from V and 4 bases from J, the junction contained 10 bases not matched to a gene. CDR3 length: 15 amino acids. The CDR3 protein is CASSTRQGWATEAFF. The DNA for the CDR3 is TGTGCCAGCAGCACGCGACAGGGATGGGCCACTGAAGCTTTCTTT.

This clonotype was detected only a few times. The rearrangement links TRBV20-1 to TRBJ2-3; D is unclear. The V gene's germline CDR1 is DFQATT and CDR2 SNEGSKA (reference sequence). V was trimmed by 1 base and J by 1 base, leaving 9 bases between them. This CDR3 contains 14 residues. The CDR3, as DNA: TGCAGTGCTAGAGTCCAGCGCCGCACAGATACGCAGTATTTT. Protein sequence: CSARVQRRTDTQYF.

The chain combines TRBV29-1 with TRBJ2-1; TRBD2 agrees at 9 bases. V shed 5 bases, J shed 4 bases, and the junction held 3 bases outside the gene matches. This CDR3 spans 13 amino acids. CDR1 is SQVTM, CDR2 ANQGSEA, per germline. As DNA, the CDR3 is TGCAGCGTTCTTAGCGGGAGATACAATGAGCAGTTCTTC. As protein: CSVLSGRYNEQFF.

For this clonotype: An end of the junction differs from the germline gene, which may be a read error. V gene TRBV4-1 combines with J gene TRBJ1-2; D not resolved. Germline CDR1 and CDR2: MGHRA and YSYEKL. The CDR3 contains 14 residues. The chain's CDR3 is CASSPFPPNCGYTF. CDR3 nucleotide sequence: TGCGCCAGCAGCCCTTTTCCCCCTAACTGTGGCTACACCTTC.

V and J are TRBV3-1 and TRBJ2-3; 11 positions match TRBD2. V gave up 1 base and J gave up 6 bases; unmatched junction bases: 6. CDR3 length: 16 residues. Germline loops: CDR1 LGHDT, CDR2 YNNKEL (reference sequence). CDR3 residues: CASSQAVAGGRDTQYF. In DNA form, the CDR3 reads TGTGCCAGCAGCCAAGCGGTAGCGGGGGGGCGGGATACGCAGTATTTT.

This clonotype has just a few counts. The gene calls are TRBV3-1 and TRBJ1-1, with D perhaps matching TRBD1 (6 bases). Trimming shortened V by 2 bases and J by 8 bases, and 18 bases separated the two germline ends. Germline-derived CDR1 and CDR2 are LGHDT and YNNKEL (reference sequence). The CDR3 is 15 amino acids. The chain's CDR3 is CASSQSLSGGLEAFF. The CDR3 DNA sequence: TGTGCCAGCAGCCAATCCTTATCGGGGGGGCTAGAAGCTTTCTTT.

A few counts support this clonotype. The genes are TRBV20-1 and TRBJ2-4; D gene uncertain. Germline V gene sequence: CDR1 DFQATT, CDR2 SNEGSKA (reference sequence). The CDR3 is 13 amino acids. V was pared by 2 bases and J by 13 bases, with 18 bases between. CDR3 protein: CSARSRVTREQYF. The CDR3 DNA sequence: TGCAGTGCTAGAAGTCGGGTCACGAGAGAGCAGTACTTC.

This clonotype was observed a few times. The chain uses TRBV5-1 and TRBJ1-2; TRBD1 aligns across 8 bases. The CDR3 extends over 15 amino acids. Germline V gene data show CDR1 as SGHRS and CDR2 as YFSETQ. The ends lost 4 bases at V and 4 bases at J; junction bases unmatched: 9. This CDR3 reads CASSPRTGFGYGYTF. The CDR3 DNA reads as TGCGCCAGCAGCCCCCGGACAGGGTTTGGCTATGGCTACACCTTC.

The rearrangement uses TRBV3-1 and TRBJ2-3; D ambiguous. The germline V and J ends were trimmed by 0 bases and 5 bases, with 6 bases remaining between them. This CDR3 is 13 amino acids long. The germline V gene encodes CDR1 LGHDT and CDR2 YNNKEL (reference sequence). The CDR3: CASSQEGEDTQYF. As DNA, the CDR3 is TGTGCCAGCAGCCAAGAGGGCGAAGATACGCAGTATTTT.

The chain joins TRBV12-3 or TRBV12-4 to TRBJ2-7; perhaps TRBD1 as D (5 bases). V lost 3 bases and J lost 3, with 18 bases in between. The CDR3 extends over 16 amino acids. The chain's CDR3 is CASSLWQGRANYEQYF. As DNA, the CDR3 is TGTGCCAGCAGTTTGTGGCAGGGAAGGGCCAACTACGAGCAGTACTTC.

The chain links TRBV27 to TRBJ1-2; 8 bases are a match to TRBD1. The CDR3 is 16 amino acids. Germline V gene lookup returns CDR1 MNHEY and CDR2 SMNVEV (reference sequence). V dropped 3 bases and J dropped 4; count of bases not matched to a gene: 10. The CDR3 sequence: CASSFGSTGEIYGYTF. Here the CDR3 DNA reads TGTGCCAGCAGTTTTGGGTCGACAGGGGAAATCTATGGCTACACCTTC.

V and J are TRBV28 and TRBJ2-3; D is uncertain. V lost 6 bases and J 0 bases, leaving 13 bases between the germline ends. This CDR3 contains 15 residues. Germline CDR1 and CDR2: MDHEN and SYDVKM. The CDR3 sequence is CASRMSGTSTDTQYF. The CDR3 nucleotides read TGTGCCAGCAGAATGAGTGGCACAAGCACAGATACGCAGTATTTT.

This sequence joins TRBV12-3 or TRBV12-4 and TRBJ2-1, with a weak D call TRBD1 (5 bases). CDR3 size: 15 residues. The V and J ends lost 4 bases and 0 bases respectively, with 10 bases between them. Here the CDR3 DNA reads TGTGCCAGCAGTTCCGACAGCTTCTCCTACAATGAGCAGTTCTTC. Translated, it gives CASSSDSFSYNEQFF.

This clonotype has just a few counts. CDR3 region: CASNRISYEQYF. In nucleotides, the CDR3 is TGTGCCAGCAATAGGATTTCCTACGAGCAGTACTTC. The chain joins TRBV27 to TRBJ2-7; D is unclear. CDR1 is MNHEY, CDR2 SMNVEV, per germline (reference sequence). Trimming left V 7 bases short and J 1 base short, with 8 bases between. This CDR3 is built from 12 residues.

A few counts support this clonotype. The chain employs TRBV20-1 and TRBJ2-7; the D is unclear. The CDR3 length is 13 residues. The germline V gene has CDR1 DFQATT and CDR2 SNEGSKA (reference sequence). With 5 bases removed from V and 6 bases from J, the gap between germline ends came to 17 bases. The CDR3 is CSAVDSNESEQYF. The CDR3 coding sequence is TGCAGTGCTGTAGACTCAAACGAGAGCGAGCAGTACTTC.

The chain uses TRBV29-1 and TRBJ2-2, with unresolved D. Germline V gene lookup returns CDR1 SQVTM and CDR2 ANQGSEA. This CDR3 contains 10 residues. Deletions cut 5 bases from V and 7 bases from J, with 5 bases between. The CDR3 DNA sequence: TGCAGCGTTTACCACGGGGAGCTGTTTTTT. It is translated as CSVYHGELFF.

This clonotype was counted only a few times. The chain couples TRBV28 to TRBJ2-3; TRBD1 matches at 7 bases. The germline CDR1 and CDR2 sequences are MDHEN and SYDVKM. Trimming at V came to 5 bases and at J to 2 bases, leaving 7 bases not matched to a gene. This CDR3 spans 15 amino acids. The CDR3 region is CASSNSQGPTDTQYF. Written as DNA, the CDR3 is TGTGCCAGCAGTAACTCACAGGGGCCCACAGATACGCAGTATTTT.

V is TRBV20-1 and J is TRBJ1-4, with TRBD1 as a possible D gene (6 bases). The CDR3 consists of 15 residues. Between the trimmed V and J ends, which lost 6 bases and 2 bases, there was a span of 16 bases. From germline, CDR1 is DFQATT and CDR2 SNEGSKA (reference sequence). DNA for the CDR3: TGCAGTGCGCACAGGGAGAGTCGGACTAATGAAAAACTGTTTTTT. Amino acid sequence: CSAHRESRTNEKLFF.

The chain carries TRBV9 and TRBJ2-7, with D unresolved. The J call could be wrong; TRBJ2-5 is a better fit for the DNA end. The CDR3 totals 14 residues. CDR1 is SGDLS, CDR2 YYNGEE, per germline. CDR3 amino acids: CASSALVGRETQYF. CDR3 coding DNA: TGTGCCAGCAGCGCCCTAGTAGGACGGGAGACCCAGTACTTC.

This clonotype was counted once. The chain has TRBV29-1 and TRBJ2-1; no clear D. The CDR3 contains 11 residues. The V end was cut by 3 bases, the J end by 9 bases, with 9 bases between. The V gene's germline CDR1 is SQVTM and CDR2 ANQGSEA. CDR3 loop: CSVDRSIEQFF. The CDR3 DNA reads TGCAGCGTTGACAGGAGTATTGAGCAGTTCTTC.

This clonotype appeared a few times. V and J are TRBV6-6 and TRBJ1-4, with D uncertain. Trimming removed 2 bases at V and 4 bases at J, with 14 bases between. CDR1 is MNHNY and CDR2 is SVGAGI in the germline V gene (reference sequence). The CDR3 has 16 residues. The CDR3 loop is CASSYPRTDDNEKLFF. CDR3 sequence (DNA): TGTGCCAGCAGTTACCCCCGGACGGATGATAATGAAAAACTGTTTTTT.

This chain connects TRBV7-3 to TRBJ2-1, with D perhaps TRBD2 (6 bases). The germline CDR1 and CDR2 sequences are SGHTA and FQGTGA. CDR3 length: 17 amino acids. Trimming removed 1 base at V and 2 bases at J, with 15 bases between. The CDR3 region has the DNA TGTGCCAGCAGCTTAAAACGAAGGGAGGATCCCTACAATGAGCAGTTCTTC. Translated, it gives CASSLKRREDPYNEQFF.

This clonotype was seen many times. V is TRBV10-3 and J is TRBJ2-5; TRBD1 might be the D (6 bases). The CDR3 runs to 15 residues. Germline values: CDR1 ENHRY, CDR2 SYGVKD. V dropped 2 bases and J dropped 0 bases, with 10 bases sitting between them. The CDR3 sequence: CAISEGTGYQETQYF. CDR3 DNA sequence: TGTGCCATCAGTGAGGGTACAGGGTACCAAGAGACCCAGTACTTC.

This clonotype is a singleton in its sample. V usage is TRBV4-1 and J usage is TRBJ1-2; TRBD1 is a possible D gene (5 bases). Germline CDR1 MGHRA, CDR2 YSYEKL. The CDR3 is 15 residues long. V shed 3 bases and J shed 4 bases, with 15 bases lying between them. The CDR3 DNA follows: TGCGCCAGCAGCCACCAGGGTGAGTCTTCCTATGGCTACACCTTC. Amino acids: CASSHQGESSYGYTF.

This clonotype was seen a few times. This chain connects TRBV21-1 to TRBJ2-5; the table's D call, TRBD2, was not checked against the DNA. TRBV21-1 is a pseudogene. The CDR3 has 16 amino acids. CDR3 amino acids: CASSVRRASVRETQYF. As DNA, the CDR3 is TGTGCCAGCAGCGTAAGGAGGGCCTCCGTTCGTGAGACCCAGTACTTC.